This TCR beta chain is drawn from a study of blood T cell repertoires in COVID-19. The protocol was immunoSEQ multiplex PCR, while the TCRdb copy is restricted to in-frame clones and leaves out a portion. This table has 95,000 to 150,000 clones, about 79% appearing once. The CDR3 extends over 14 amino acids. The V end was cut by 3 bases, the J end by 4 bases, with 12 bases between. Per germline, CDR1 KGHSH and CDR2 LQKENI. The chain recombines TRBV18 with TRBJ2-5; tentative D call: TRBD2 (6 bases). The sample consisted of peripheral blood. The sequence derives from a woman between 70 and 85 years old with acute or convalescent COVID-19. CDR3 region: CASSPEGVGETQYF. In nucleotides, the CDR3 is TGTGCCAGCTCACCGGAGGGTGTTGGAGAGACCCAGTACTTC.